This TCR beta chain was found in a study of graft-versus-host responses after intestinal transplantation. For the study at large: All recipients were given anti-thymocyte globulin induction, and tacrolimus and steroids were then administered for about three years.

With respect to this clone: Its antigen is currently unknown.

Trimming stripped 1 base from V and 1 base from J, with 14 bases between. CDR1 and CDR2 (germline): SQVTM, ANQGSEA. CDR3 size: 16 residues. Measured with immunoSEQ multiplex PCR; TCRdb has only the in-frame clones, and not every one. Found here are more than 65,000 clones, around 90% of them singletons; the top ten hold roughly 0.39%. The sequence was collected from a human donor who was the organ donor for an intestinal transplant. The chain employs TRBV29-1 and TRBJ2-1; D perhaps matches TRBD2 (6 bases). The sample in question was unstimulated CD8+ T cells sorted from spleen or lymph node cells, obtained before transplant. The CDR3 bases are TGCAGCGTTGAAGGGAGGGCCCAAACTTCCTACAATGAGCAGTTCTTC. Amino acids: CSVEGRAQTSYNEQFF.